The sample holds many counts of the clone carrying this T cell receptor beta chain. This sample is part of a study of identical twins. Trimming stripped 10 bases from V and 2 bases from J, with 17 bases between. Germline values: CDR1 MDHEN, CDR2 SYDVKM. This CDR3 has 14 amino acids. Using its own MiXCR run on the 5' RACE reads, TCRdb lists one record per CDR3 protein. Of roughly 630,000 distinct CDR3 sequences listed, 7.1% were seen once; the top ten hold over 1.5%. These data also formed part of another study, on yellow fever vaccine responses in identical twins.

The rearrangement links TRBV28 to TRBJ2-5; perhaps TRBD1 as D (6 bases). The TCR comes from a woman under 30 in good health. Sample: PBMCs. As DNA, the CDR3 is TGTGCCACCAACCTGGGGACACAGCAAGAGACCCAGTACTTC. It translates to CATNLGTQQETQYF.